The T cell receptor beta chain under discussion was sequenced for a study of blood T cell repertoires in COVID-19. Turning to the study itself: PBMCs, B-cell-depleted T cells, or T cells provided the cDNA or gDNA that made up the material.

Original processing notes: Estimation of nucleated cell counts relied on the amplification of reference gene primers. Assay used: immunoSEQ multiplex PCR; TCRdb lists only in-frame clones, some missing. That table supplies the V and J calls and clone size; D and trimming were determined from the DNA. The data contain approximately 200,000 clones, 65% to 90% of them singletons. The CDR3 covers 16 residues. Germline V gene sequence: CDR1 SGHNT, CDR2 YYREEE (reference sequence). V lost 0 bases and J 0 bases, leaving 9 bases between the germline ends. In this sample, this clone turned up a few times. The sample comprised peripheral blood. The clonotype comes from a man aged 45-60 years with acute or convalescent COVID-19. The rearrangement joins TRBV5-4 to TRBJ2-2, with D maybe TRBD1 (5 bases). DNA of the CDR3: TGTGCCAGCAGCTTGGAGGGGATCGCGAACACCGGGGAGCTGTTTTTT. Translating gives CASSLEGIANTGELFF.